These 27 T cell receptor beta chains share one sample of origin, sequenced in a study of OX40 agonist ivuxolimab in advanced cancers. Clones were read by immunoSEQ multiplex PCR, and TCRdb kept only the in-frame ones, dropping some. Of around 76,000 clones in the sample, almost 85% were seen once. The source material was CD4+ or CD8+ T cells sorted from blood, sampled in a trial of the OX40 agonist ivuxolimab. These receptor sequences come from an adult with an advanced solid tumor such as melanoma, head and neck, liver or kidney cancer.

The chain is built from TRBV5-6 and TRBJ2-5, with TRBD1 identical over 7 bases. Losses at the gene ends were 2 bases for V and 3 bases for J; bases not matched to a gene: 4. Germline V gives CDR1 SGHDT, CDR2 YYEEEE. There are 14 residues in the CDR3. The CDR3 spells CASSLTTGKETQYF. The CDR3 nucleotides read TGTGCCAGCAGCTTAACGACAGGGAAAGAGACCCAGTACTTC.

This chain connects TRBV6-1 to TRBJ2-1; the D is unclear. This CDR3 has 16 residues. Germline CDR1 reads MNHNS; CDR2 reads SASEGT. The V end lost 0 bases, the J end lost 0 bases, and 9 bases lay between the germline ends. The CDR3 bases are TGTGCCAGCAGTGAAGCAACCCTCTTCTCCTACAATGAGCAGTTCTTC. This gives the protein CASSEATLFSYNEQFF.

This clone occurred once. The CDR3 loop is CASSPPTGRVYNEQFF. DNA of the CDR3: TGTGCCAGCTCACCGCCAACAGGGAGGGTCTACAATGAGCAGTTCTTC. V and J are TRBV18 and TRBJ2-1, with D tentatively TRBD2 (7 bases). The germline CDR1 and CDR2 sequences are KGHSH and LQKENI. CDR3 size: 16 residues. The germline V and J ends were trimmed by 3 bases and 3 bases, with 15 bases remaining between them. The full variable domain, rest sourced from reference TRBV18 and TRBJ2-1, is NAGVMQNPRHLVRRRGQEARLRCSPMKGHSHVYWYRQLPEEGLKFMVYLQKENIIDESGMPKERFSAEFPKEGPSILRIQQVVRGDSAAYFCASSPPTGRVYNEQFFGPGTRLTVL.

This clone appeared once. J is TRBJ2-1 and V is TRBV6-6; 7 bases are a match to TRBD2. V was clipped by 6 bases and J by 1 base; unmatched bases: 9. The length of the CDR3 is 16 residues. Germline CDR1 and CDR2: MNHNY and SVGAGI (reference sequence). The CDR3 region is CASRDFQRGSYNEQFF. The CDR3 region has the DNA TGTGCCAGCAGAGACTTCCAGCGGGGTTCCTACAATGAGCAGTTCTTC.

Concerning this clone: One junction end disagrees with the germline gene, perhaps due to a read error. The rearrangement links TRBV19 to TRBJ1-2; 7 bases fit TRBD1. The germline CDR1 and CDR2 sequences are LNHDA and SQIVND (reference sequence). The CDR3 is 15 amino acids. The CDR3 DNA reads as TGTGCCAGTAGTCTAGACTTCGGACAGGTCTATGGCTACACCTTC. Translation: CASSLDFGQVYGYTF. Based on the CDR3 plus reference TRBV19 and TRBJ1-2, the full variable domain is DGGITQSPKYLFRKEGQNVTLSCEQNLNHDAMYWYRQDPGQGLRLIYYSQIVNDFQKGDIAEGYSVSREKKESFPLTVTSAQKNPTAFYLCASSLDFGQVYGYTFGSGTRLTVV.

J is TRBJ2-5 and V is TRBV7-2; 8 bases agree with TRBD1. V dropped 2 bases and J dropped 4; count of bases not matched to a gene: 6. The CDR3 runs 15 residues. Germline loops: CDR1 SGHTA, CDR2 FQGNSA. The CDR3 region is CASSLWTGSGETQYF. The CDR3 bases are TGTGCCAGCAGCTTATGGACAGGGTCTGGAGAGACCCAGTACTTC.

There are a few counts of this clone. The chain is built from TRBV19 and TRBJ2-7, with D perhaps TRBD2 (7 bases). Germline CDR1 LNHDA, CDR2 SQIVND (reference sequence). The CDR3 sequence is 14 residues long. V was clipped by 6 bases and J by 6 bases, with 18 bases between them. This CDR3 reads CASRPGGGIPEQYF. CDR3 in DNA: TGTGCCAGTAGGCCGGGCGGGGGCATCCCCGAGCAGTACTTC.

CDR3 sequence (DNA): TGTGCCAGCAGCGTAGGGTGGAGAGATACGCAGTATTTT. Translating gives CASSVGWRDTQYF. The chain couples TRBV2 to TRBJ2-3, with unresolved D. Per germline, CDR1 SNHLY and CDR2 FYNNEI. The CDR3 spans 13 residues. Between the trimmed V and J ends, which lost 6 bases and 5 bases, there was a span of 12 bases.

This clone was seen only once. The chain links TRBV5-6 to TRBJ1-2; D may be TRBD1 (6 bases). The V gene's germline CDR1 is SGHDT and CDR2 YYEEEE. V was pared by 2 bases and J by 7 bases, with 9 bases between. This CDR3 has 12 residues. The CDR3: CASSFYRAGYTF. The CDR3 coding sequence is TGTGCCAGCAGCTTTTACAGGGCTGGCTACACCTTC.

The gene calls are TRBV2 and TRBJ1-1; 8 bases are a match to TRBD1. Germline assignment: CDR1 SNHLY and CDR2 FYNNEI. CDR3 length: 13 amino acids. V lost 3 bases, J lost 8 bases, and 5 bases stayed unmatched. The CDR3 DNA reads as TGTGCCAGCAGTGAGAGGACAGGGAGGGAAGCTTTCTTT. This sequence encodes CASSERTGREAFF. Variable domain in full (rest from reference TRBV2 and TRBJ1-1): EPEVTQTPSHQVTQMGQEVILRCVPISNHLYFYWYRQILGQKVEFLVSFYNNEISEKSEIFDDQFSVERPDGSNFTLKIRSTKLEDSAMYFCASSERTGREAFFGQGTRLTVV.

The rearrangement uses TRBV27 and TRBJ1-1, with D tentatively TRBD1 (5 bases). Trimming removed 4 bases from V and 6 bases from J, with 12 bases in between. The CDR3 spans 13 residues. Germline values: CDR1 MNHEY, CDR2 SMNVEV (reference sequence). In DNA, the CDR3 is TGTGCCAGCAGTTATCAGGGCTTTTCTGAAGCTTTCTTT. It yields the protein CASSYQGFSEAFF.

The chain uses TRBV30 and TRBJ2-2, with 9 bases aligning to TRBD2. The germline V gene has CDR1 GTSNPN and CDR2 SVGIG (reference sequence). V dropped 0 bases and J dropped 6; count of bases not matched to a gene: 5. The CDR3 is 15 residues long. The CDR3 DNA reads as TGTGCCTGGAGTGTCGGCGGGGGGGCTCCCGGGGAGCTGTTTTTT. Its protein is CAWSVGGGAPGELFF.

V gene TRBV5-4 combines with J gene TRBJ2-5; perhaps TRBD2 as D (7 bases). The length of the CDR3 is 15 residues. Per the germline V gene, CDR1 is SGHNT and CDR2 is YYREEE (reference sequence). With 3 bases removed from V and 1 base from J, the gap between germline ends came to 13 bases. CDR3 in DNA: TGTGCCAGCAGCTCGGGGGGCAGGGCCCAAGAGACCCAGTACTTC. This sequence encodes CASSSGGRAQETQYF.

The V call is TRBV4-3, the J call TRBJ1-5, with a tentative D call TRBD1 (5 bases). The CDR3 extends over 15 amino acids. V was trimmed by 0 bases and J by 6 bases, leaving 12 bases between them. CDR1 and CDR2 from the germline V gene are LGHNA and YSLEER. CDR3 sequence: CASSQDVGGTQPQHF. The CDR3 DNA reads as TGCGCCAGCAGCCAAGATGTCGGGGGGACTCAGCCCCAGCATTTT.

This clone was seen a single time. This rearrangement joins TRBV19 to TRBJ1-4; no definite D call. The V and J ends lost 0 bases and 0 bases respectively, with 8 bases between them. This CDR3 has 16 amino acids. From germline, CDR1 is LNHDA and CDR2 SQIVND (reference sequence). CDR3 residues: CASSIEHGATNEKLFF. Here the CDR3 DNA reads TGTGCCAGTAGTATAGAACACGGTGCAACTAATGAAAAACTGTTTTTT.

The CDR3 DNA reads TGTGCCATCAGTGAGTCGGAGGGAATAGGTGAAAAACTGTTTTTT. This encodes CAISESEGIGEKLFF. V and J are TRBV10-3 and TRBJ1-4, with D unclear. Germline assignment: CDR1 ENHRY and CDR2 SYGVKD. There are 15 residues in the CDR3. Trimming left V 0 bases short and J 7 bases short, with 12 bases between.

The chain joins TRBV7-9 to TRBJ2-7; D not resolved. The V and J ends lost 4 bases and 2 bases respectively, with 12 bases between them. Germline values: CDR1 SEHNR, CDR2 FQNEAQ (reference sequence). The CDR3 totals 14 residues. The CDR3 loop is CASSSSTGTYEQYF. The CDR3 DNA reads as TGTGCCAGCAGCTCGTCGACTGGAACCTACGAGCAGTACTTC.

V gene TRBV7-9 combines with J gene TRBJ2-2, with D hard to call. The CDR3 runs to 12 residues. Trimming shortened V by 5 bases and J by 3 bases, and 4 bases separated the two germline ends. The germline V gene encodes CDR1 SEHNR and CDR2 FQNEAQ (reference sequence). DNA for the CDR3: TGTGCCAGCAGCCCATACACCGGGGAGCTGTTTTTT. Its translation is CASSPYTGELFF.

The chain uses TRBV15 and TRBJ2-7; the match to TRBD1 covers 7 bases. The CDR3 length is 15 residues. V trimming: 2 bases; J trimming: 6 bases; junction bases outside the gene matches: 10. CDR1 is LNHNV, CDR2 YYDKDF, per germline (reference sequence). In nucleotides, the CDR3 is TGTGCCACCAGCAGATCTCGACAGGGCTTCAGCGAGCAGTACTTC. This sequence encodes CATSRSRQGFSEQYF.

The CDR3 region is CASTLPTENNEQFF. The CDR3 DNA follows: TGTGCCAGCACCCTACCGACAGAAAACAATGAGCAGTTCTTC. The chain uses TRBV6-1 and TRBJ2-1, with D possibly being TRBD1 (5 bases). This CDR3 region has 14 residues. Looked up from germline, CDR1 is MNHNS and CDR2 is SASEGT. The V end lost 7 bases, the J end lost 5 bases, and 15 bases lay between the germline ends.

This chain joins TRBV25-1 and TRBJ2-5; the D gene is possibly TRBD2 (5 bases). Deletions cut 1 base from V and 4 bases from J, with 7 bases between. The CDR3 consists of 13 residues. In germline, CDR1 is MGHDK, CDR2 SYGVNS. The CDR3 loop is CASSELGRETQYF. The CDR3 nucleotides are TGTGCCAGCAGTGAATTGGGGAGAGAGACCCAGTACTTC. The full variable domain, rest sourced from reference TRBV25-1 and TRBJ2-5, is EADIYQTPRYLVIGTGKKITLECSQTMGHDKMYWYQQDPGMELHLIHYSYGVNSTEKGDLSSESTVSRIRTEHFPLTLESARPSHTSQYLCASSELGRETQYFGPGTRLLVL.

The rearrangement links TRBV15 to TRBJ2-3, with 9 bases matching TRBD2. The ends lost 1 base at V and 4 bases at J; junction bases unmatched: 3. The CDR3 is 15 amino acids. The germline gives CDR1 LNHNV, CDR2 YYDKDF (reference sequence). The CDR3, as DNA: TGTGCCACCAGCAGAGGCGGGGGGGTGGCAGATACGCAGTATTTT. The encoded protein is CATSRGGGVADTQYF.

The J gene is TRBJ1-5, the V gene TRBV5-8; no reliable D call. Deletions cut 3 bases from V and 7 bases from J, with 11 bases between. CDR1 and CDR2 from the germline V gene are SGHTS and YDEGEE. This CDR3 is 13 amino acids long. In nucleotides, the CDR3 is TGTGCCAGCAGCTCCCTATTCGTCCAGCCCCAGCATTTT. This encodes CASSSLFVQPQHF.

The chain is built from TRBV7-9 and TRBJ2-7, with D perhaps TRBD1 or TRBD2 (5 bases each). The CDR3 contains 15 residues. The germline V and J ends were trimmed by 6 bases and 0 bases, with 15 bases remaining between them. Germline V gene data show CDR1 as SEHNR and CDR2 as FQNEAQ (reference sequence). Here the CDR3 reads CASSARGISSYEQYF. In DNA form, the CDR3 reads TGTGCCAGCAGTGCACGGGGCATTAGCTCCTACGAGCAGTACTTC.

The DNA of the CDR3 is TGTGCCAGCAGCCAAGCTCGGGGGCCTCCAAATTCACCCCTCCACTTT. Translated: CASSQARGPPNSPLHF. The chain recombines TRBV14 with TRBJ1-6, with a weak D call TRBD1 (6 bases). Germline V CDR1 and CDR2: SGHDN, FVKESK. The CDR3 has 16 residues. V dropped 1 base and J dropped 7 bases, with 14 bases sitting between them. The full variable domain, its missing parts supplied by reference TRBV14 and TRBJ1-6, is EAGVTQFPSHSVIEKGQTVTLRCDPISGHDNLYWYRRVMGKEIKFLLHFVKESKQDESGMPNNRFLAERTGGTYSTLKVQPAELEDSGVYFCASSQARGPPNSPLHFGNGTRLTVT.

The chain couples TRBV18 to TRBJ2-5; no reliable D call. The CDR3 is 14 residues long. Germline lookup yields CDR1 KGHSH and CDR2 LQKENI. Deletions cut 2 bases from V and 2 bases from J, with 9 bases between. The CDR3 spells CASSPGMGQETQYF. The CDR3 DNA reads as TGTGCCAGCTCACCAGGAATGGGGCAAGAGACCCAGTACTTC.

The chain couples TRBV18 to TRBJ2-3; weak D call: TRBD1 (5 bases). V was trimmed by 0 bases and J by 2 bases, leaving 12 bases between them. CDR1 is KGHSH and CDR2 is LQKENI in the germline V gene. CDR3 length: 16 amino acids. The CDR3 protein is CASSPPVLGVTDTQYF. CDR3 nucleotides: TGTGCCAGCTCACCACCGGTGCTAGGGGTCACAGATACGCAGTATTTT.